The next 18 T cell receptor beta chains were all read from a single sample in a study of CD8 T cells in ankylosing spondylitis. Via MiXCR, TCRdb re-called the 5' RACE reads, giving one row per CDR3 protein. The sample records some 220,000 distinct CDR3 sequences, 10% to 13% being singletons. Sequencing input: blood, either unsorted or a sorted T cell fraction (not recorded which). The receptors originated from a male donor with ankylosing spondylitis or in good health (not recorded which).

In its sample, this clonotype was seen many times. The gene calls are TRBV7-8 and TRBJ2-3, with 7 bases lining up with TRBD2. The CDR3 totals 14 residues. The V gene's germline CDR1 is SGHVS and CDR2 FQNEAQ. Trimming at V came to 2 bases and at J to 1 base, leaving 0 bases not matched to a gene. The CDR3 reads CASSLLAGTDTQYF. CDR3 sequence (DNA): TGTGCCAGCAGCTTACTAGCGGGCACAGATACGCAGTATTTT.

In its sample, this clonotype was seen many times. This chain connects TRBV12-3 or TRBV12-4 to TRBJ2-7; D not resolved. V lost 3 bases and J 6 bases, leaving 15 bases between the germline ends. The CDR3 is 14 amino acids. The CDR3 reads CASSLRKIAGEQYF. The CDR3 DNA sequence: TGTGCCAGCAGTTTGAGGAAAATAGCAGGCGAGCAGTACTTC.

This clonotype was seen ten or more times. The chain is built from TRBV6-5 and TRBJ2-3, with D uncertain. This CDR3 region has 14 residues. Germline CDR1 and CDR2: MNHEY and SVGAGI. V was trimmed by 4 bases and J by 2 bases, leaving 10 bases between them. The CDR3 loop reads CASSSRTHTDTQYF. In DNA, the CDR3 is TGTGCCAGCAGTTCTAGGACCCACACAGATACGCAGTATTTT.

This clonotype was detected ten times or more. The genes are TRBV4-2 and TRBJ1-1; perhaps TRBD1 as D (5 bases). Trimming pared 5 bases from V and 2 bases from J, leaving 12 bases between. This CDR3 has 14 residues. Germline-derived CDR1 and CDR2 are LGHNA and YNFKEQ. CDR3 DNA: TGTGCCAGCAGCGAACCAGGACAAAACACTGAAGCTTTCTTT. It specifies CASSEPGQNTEAFF.

This chain links TRBV30 with TRBJ1-2, with 9 positions matching TRBD1. Germline CDR1 GTSNPN, CDR2 SVGIG (reference sequence). The CDR3 covers 11 residues. With 5 bases clipped from V and 7 bases from J, the junction kept 2 bases outside the gene matches. The CDR3 coding sequence is TGTGCCTGGGACAGGGGGGGTGGCTACACCTTC. This codes for CAWDRGGGYTF.

This rearrangement joins TRBV2 to TRBJ1-1; no clear D. This CDR3 comprises 13 residues. The V end was cut by 11 bases, the J end by 2 bases, with 15 bases between. CDR1 and CDR2 (germline): SNHLY, FYNNEI. CDR3 coding DNA: TGTGCCCGAGCACCAGGCCTTAACACTGAAGCTTTCTTT. This sequence encodes CARAPGLNTEAFF.

This clonotype was seen many times. The CDR3 spells CASSRQEGFYEQYF. As DNA, the CDR3 is TGTGCCAGCTCACGACAGGAAGGATTCTACGAGCAGTACTTC. The V gene is TRBV18, the J gene TRBJ2-7, with D perhaps matching TRBD1 (6 bases). The CDR3 loop spans 14 amino acids. Trimming removed 4 bases at V and 3 bases at J, with 13 bases between. Germline CDR1 is KGHSH and CDR2 is LQKENI.

V usage is TRBV29-1 and J usage is TRBJ2-1, with a weak D call TRBD2 (7 bases). The germline V and J ends were trimmed by 3 bases and 6 bases, with 12 bases remaining between them. Germline V CDR1 and CDR2: SQVTM, ANQGSEA. CDR3 size: 13 residues. The CDR3 sequence: CSVEDRGANEQFF. The CDR3 region has the DNA TGCAGCGTTGAGGACCGGGGGGCCAATGAGCAGTTCTTC.

This clonotype was detected many times. The rearrangement joins TRBV5-4 to TRBJ1-5, with D perhaps matching TRBD1 (5 bases). Trimming cost V 0 bases and J 6 bases, with 10 bases left between them. The germline CDR1 and CDR2 sequences are SGHNT and YYREEE (reference sequence). The CDR3 is made up of 14 amino acids. The CDR3 bases are TGTGCCAGCAGCTTGGGGGGGAAGGTTCAGCCCCAGCATTTT. This translates into CASSLGGKVQPQHF.

This clonotype has at least ten counts. The chain joins TRBV20-1 to TRBJ1-2, with D possibly matching TRBD1 (5 bases). In germline, CDR1 is DFQATT, CDR2 SNEGSKA (reference sequence). Trimming took off 3 bases at V and 8 bases at J, with 16 bases between the two ends. The CDR3 has 13 amino acids. The CDR3 nucleotides are TGCAGTGCTAGTTTCCAGGGAGTGGGCGGCTACACCTTC. Protein sequence: CSASFQGVGGYTF.

This clonotype was detected ten times or more. This chain connects TRBV13 to TRBJ2-7; the D gene could be TRBD1 or TRBD2 (5 bases each). The V end was cut by 3 bases, the J end by 3 bases, with 21 bases between. The CDR3 length is 17 residues. Germline V CDR1 and CDR2: PRHDT, FYEKMQ (reference sequence). As DNA, the CDR3 is TGTGCCAGCAGCTTTCGGGGCTGGGAGACAGATTACTACGAGCAGTACTTC. Translation: CASSFRGWETDYYEQYF.

This clonotype was counted many times. The genes are TRBV5-6 and TRBJ2-3, with 11 bases lining up with TRBD2. Germline V gene data show CDR1 as SGHDT and CDR2 as YYEEEE. The CDR3 sequence is 18 residues long. With V trimmed by 4 bases and J by 0 bases, 10 bases remained unmatched. This CDR3 is CASSILGRTSGSTDTQYF. In DNA form, the CDR3 reads TGTGCCAGCAGCATCTTGGGGCGGACTAGCGGGAGCACAGATACGCAGTATTTT.

This clonotype was seen ten or more times. The chain employs TRBV25-1 and TRBJ1-1; TRBD1 is a possible D gene (6 bases). CDR3 size: 14 residues. V lost 7 bases and J lost 5, with 17 bases in between. CDR1 is MGHDK, CDR2 SYGVNS, per germline. CDR3 in amino acids: CASKYDEGGTEAFF. The CDR3 DNA is TGTGCCAGCAAGTACGACGAGGGGGGGACTGAAGCTTTCTTT.

V and J are TRBV10-3 and TRBJ2-3; D is tentatively TRBD1 or TRBD2 (5 bases each). Germline assignment: CDR1 ENHRY and CDR2 SYGVKD. The CDR3 contains 13 residues. Trimming cost V 8 bases and J 2 bases, with 11 bases left between them. CDR3 sequence (DNA): TGTGCCATCCGCCGGGGACCCACAGATACGCAGTATTTT. Protein sequence: CAIRRGPTDTQYF.

There are many counts of this clonotype. The CDR3 DNA sequence: TGTGCCAGCAGCCTCCGGGACAGGGGCACCGGGGAGCTGTTTTTT. It translates to CASSLRDRGTGELFF. The chain has TRBV12-3 or TRBV12-4 and TRBJ2-2; 10 bases are shared with TRBD1. Losses at the gene ends were 6 bases for V and 4 bases for J; bases not matched to a gene: 5. There are 15 residues in the CDR3.

At least ten counts were recorded for this clonotype. The genes are TRBV24-1 and TRBJ2-3; 7 bases line up with TRBD2. The germline CDR1 and CDR2 sequences are KGHDR and SFDVKD. The length of the CDR3 is 18 residues. Trimming removed 3 bases from V and 5 bases from J; junction bases left unmatched: 16. The CDR3 region is CATSDRSPGGSSLDTQYF. As DNA, the CDR3 is TGTGCCACCAGTGATCGTTCCCCTGGCGGGAGTAGTCTAGATACGCAGTATTTT.

This clonotype was counted many times. The chain is built from TRBV3-1 and TRBJ2-1, with D possibly TRBD2 on 6 matching bases. CDR1 is LGHDT and CDR2 is YNNKEL in the germline V gene (reference sequence). This CDR3 contains 13 residues. Trimming removed 1 base at V and 9 bases at J, with 10 bases between. The CDR3 loop is CASSQGEVPEQFF. The CDR3 DNA sequence: TGTGCCAGCAGCCAAGGGGAGGTCCCTGAGCAGTTCTTC.

This clonotype has a count of ten or more. The chain recombines TRBV11-2 with TRBJ2-1; no reliable D call. V lost 0 bases, J lost 9 bases, and 15 bases lay in between. This CDR3 comprises 15 residues. CDR1 SGHAT and CDR2 FQNNGV come from the germline V gene. CDR3 region: CASSLDSQDPIEQFF. The CDR3 DNA sequence: TGTGCCAGCAGCTTAGATAGCCAGGACCCCATTGAGCAGTTCTTC.